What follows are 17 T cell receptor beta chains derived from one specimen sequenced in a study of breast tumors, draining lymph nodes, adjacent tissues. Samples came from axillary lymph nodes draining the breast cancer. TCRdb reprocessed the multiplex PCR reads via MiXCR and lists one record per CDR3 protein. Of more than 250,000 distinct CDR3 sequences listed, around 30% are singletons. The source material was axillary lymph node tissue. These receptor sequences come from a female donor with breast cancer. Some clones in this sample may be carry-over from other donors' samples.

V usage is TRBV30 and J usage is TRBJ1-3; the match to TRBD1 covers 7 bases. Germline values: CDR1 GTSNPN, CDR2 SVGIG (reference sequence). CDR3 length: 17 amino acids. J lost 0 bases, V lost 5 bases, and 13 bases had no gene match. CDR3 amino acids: CAWRGWTGASSGNTIYF. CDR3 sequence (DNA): TGTGCCTGGCGTGGATGGACAGGAGCGAGCTCTGGAAACACCATATATTTT.

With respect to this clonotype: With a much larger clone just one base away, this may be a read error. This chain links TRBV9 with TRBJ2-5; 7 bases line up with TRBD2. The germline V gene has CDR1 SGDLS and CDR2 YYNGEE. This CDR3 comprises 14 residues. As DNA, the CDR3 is TGTGCCAGCACCCCCCAAATAGCGGGTGAGACCCAGTCCTTC. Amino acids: CASTPQIAGETQSF.

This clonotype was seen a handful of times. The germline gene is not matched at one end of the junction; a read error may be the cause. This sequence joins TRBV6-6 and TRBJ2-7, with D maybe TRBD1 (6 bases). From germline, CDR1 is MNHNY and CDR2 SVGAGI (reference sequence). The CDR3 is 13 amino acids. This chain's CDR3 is CASSHSDRGEQYF. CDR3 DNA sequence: TGTGCCAGCAGTCACTCGGACAGAGGCGAGCAGTACTTC.

The CDR3 region has the DNA TGTGCCAGCAGTTCGGGACAGGGGGCGGCTGGCTACACCTTC. The encoded protein is CASSSGQGAAGYTF. The V and J genes are TRBV12-3 or TRBV12-4 and TRBJ1-2, with 12 bases fitting TRBD1. The CDR3 is made up of 14 amino acids. V lost 4 bases and J lost 7; bases outside the gene matches: 4.

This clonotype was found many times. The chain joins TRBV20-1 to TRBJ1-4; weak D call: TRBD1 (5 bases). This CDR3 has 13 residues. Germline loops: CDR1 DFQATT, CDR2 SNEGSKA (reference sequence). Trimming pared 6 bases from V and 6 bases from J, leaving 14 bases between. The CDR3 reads CSASGARDEKLFF. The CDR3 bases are TGCAGTGCGAGCGGGGCGAGGGATGAAAAACTGTTTTTT.

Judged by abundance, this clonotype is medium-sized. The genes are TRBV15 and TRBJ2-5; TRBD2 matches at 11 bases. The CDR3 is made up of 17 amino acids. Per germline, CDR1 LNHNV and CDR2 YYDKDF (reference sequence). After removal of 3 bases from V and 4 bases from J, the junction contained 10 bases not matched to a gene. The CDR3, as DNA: TGTGCCACCAGCAGGGGTGGGGGACTAGCGGCATCAGAGACCCAGTACTTC. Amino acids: CATSRGGGLAASETQYF.

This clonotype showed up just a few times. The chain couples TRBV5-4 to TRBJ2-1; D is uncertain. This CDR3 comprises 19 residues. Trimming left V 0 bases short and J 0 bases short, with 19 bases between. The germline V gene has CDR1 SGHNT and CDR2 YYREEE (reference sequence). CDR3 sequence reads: CASSLDSPARESSYNEQFF. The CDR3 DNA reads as TGTGCCAGCAGCTTGGACAGCCCGGCCAGAGAGAGCTCCTACAATGAGCAGTTCTTC.

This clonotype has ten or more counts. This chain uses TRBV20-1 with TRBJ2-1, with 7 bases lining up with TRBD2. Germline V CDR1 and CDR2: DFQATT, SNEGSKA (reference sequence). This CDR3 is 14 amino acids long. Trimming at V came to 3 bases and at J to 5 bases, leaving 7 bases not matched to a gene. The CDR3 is CSASGASGHNEQFF. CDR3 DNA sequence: TGCAGTGCTAGCGGGGCTAGCGGCCACAATGAGCAGTTCTTC.

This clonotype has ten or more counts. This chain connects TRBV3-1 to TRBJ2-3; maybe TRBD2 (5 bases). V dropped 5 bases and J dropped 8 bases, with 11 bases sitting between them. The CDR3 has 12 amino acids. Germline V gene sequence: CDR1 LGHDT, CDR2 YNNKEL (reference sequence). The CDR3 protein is CASSSLRGTQYF. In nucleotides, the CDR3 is TGTGCCAGCAGCTCTCTTCGGGGTACGCAGTATTTT.

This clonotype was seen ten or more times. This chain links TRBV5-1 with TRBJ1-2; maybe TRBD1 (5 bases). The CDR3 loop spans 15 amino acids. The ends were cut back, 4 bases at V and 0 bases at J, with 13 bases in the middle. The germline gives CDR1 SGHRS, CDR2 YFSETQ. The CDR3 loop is CASSQRRGTNYGYTF. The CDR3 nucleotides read TGCGCCAGCAGCCAACGTCGGGGGACTAACTATGGCTACACCTTC.

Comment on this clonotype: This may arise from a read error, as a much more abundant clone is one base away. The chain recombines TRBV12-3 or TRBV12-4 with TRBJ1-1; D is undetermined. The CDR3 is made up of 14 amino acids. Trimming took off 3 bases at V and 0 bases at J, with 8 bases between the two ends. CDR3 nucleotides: TGTGCCAGCAGTTTGGGGTTCATGAACACTGAAGCTTTCTTT. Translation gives CASSLGFMNTEAFF.

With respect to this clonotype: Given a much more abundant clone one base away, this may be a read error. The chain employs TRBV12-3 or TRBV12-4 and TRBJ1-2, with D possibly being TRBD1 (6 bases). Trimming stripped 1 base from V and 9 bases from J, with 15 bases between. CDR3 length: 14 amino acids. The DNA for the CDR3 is TGTGCCAGCAGTTTAGTAGCGGGAGGGGGGAGCTACACCTTC. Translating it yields CASSLVAGGGSYTF.

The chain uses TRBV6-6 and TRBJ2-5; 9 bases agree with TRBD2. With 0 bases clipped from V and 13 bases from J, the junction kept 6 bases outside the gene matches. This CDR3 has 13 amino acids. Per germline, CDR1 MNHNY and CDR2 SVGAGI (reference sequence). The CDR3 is CASSYSSSGSRYF. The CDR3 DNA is TGTGCCAGCAGTTACTCGAGTAGCGGGAGTCGGTACTTC.

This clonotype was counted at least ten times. The DNA of the CDR3 is TGCGCCAGCAGCTTGGGAGGGGCTAATGAAAAACTGTTTTTT. Its translation: CASSLGGANEKLFF. The J gene is TRBJ1-4, the V gene TRBV5-1, with D perhaps TRBD1 (5 bases). CDR1 and CDR2 from the germline V gene are SGHRS and YFSETQ. V was trimmed by 0 bases and J by 3 bases, leaving 6 bases between them. The CDR3 spans 14 residues.

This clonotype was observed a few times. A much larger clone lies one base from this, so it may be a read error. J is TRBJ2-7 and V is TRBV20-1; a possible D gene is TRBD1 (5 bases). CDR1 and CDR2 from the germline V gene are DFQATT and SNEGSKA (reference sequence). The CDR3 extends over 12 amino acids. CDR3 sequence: CSASGFSYEPYF. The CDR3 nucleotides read TGCAGTGCTTCAGGGTTCTCCTACGAGCCGTACTTC.

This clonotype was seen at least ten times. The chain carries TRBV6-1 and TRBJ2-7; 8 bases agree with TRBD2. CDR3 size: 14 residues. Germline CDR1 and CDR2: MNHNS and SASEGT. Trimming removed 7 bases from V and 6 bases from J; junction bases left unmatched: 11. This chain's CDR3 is CASTPGAGVSEQYF. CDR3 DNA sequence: TGTGCCAGCACGCCGGGAGCGGGAGTCTCCGAGCAGTACTTC.

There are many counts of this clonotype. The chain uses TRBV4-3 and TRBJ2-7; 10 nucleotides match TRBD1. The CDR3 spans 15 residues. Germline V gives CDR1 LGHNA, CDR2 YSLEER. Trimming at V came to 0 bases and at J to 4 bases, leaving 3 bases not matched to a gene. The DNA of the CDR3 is TGCGCCAGCAGCCAAGAAAGGGACAGGGGTTACGAGCAGTACTTC. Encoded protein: CASSQERDRGYEQYF.